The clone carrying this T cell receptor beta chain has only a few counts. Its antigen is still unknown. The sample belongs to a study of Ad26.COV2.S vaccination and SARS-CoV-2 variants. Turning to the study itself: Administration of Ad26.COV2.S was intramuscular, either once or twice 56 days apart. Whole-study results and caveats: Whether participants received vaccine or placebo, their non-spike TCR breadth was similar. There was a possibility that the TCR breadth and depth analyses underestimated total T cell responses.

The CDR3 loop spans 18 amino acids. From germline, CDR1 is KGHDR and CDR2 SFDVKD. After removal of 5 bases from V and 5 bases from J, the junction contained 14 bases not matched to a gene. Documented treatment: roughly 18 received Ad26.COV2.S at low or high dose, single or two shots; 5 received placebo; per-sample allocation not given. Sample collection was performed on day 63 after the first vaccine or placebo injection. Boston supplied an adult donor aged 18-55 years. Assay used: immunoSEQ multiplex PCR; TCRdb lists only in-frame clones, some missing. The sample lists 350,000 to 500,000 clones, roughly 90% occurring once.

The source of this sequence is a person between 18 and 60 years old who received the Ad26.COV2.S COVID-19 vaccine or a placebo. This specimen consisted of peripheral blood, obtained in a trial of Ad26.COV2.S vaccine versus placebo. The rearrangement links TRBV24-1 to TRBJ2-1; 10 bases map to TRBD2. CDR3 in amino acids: CATSAPPTSGPTNNEQFF. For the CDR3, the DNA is TGTGCCACCAGTGCCCCCCCGACTAGCGGGCCTACAAACAATGAGCAGTTCTTC.